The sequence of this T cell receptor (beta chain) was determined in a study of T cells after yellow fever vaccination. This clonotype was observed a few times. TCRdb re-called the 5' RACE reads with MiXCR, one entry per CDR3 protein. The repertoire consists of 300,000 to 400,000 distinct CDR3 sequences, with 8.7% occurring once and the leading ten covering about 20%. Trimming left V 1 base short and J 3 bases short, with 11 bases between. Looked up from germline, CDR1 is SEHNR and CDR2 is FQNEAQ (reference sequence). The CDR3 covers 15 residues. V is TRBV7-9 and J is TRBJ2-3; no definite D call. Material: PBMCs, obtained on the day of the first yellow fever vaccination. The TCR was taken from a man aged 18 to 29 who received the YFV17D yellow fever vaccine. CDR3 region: CASSLDGRTTDTQYF. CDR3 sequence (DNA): TGTGCCAGCAGCTTAGATGGCAGGACGACAGATACGCAGTATTTT.